The source of this T cell receptor beta chain is a study of Graves' ophthalmopathy and Graves' hyperthyroidism. PBMCs were obtained from 10 ml of fresh peripheral blood. This clonotype appeared many times. Its target is unknown. V was clipped by 3 bases and J by 0 bases, with 1 base between them. CDR1 is SGHVS, CDR2 FNYEAQ, per germline. The CDR3 is 12 residues long. TCR beta CDR3 amplification used RNA transcripts. Second-round multiplex PCR came after first-round RT-PCR with HTBI primers. TCRdb re-analysed the multiplex PCR reads in MiXCR, keeping a single row per CDR3 protein. The table shows hundreds of thousands of distinct CDR3 sequences, with more than 20% occurring only once. Whole-study results and caveats: Built on 13 signatures, a model told ophthalmopathy apart from stable hyperthyroidism with about 85% sensitivity and around 80% specificity. For predicting ophthalmopathy progression, the model had 70.59% sensitivity and 72.22% specificity.

This chain joins TRBV7-6 and TRBJ2-3; no reliable D call. Sequencing was carried out using peripheral blood. The TCR originated in a woman between 18 and 29 years old with stable Graves' hyperthyroidism. For the CDR3, the DNA is TGTGCCAGCAGCTTCAGCACAGATACGCAGTATTTT. The encoded protein is CASSFSTDTQYF.